This TCR beta chain was obtained from a study of siplizumab effects on memory and regulatory T cells. Germline V gene sequence: CDR1 SGDLS, CDR2 YYNGEE. The V and J ends lost 1 base and 6 bases, in that order; junction bases with no gene match: 7. The CDR3 loop spans 15 amino acids. The data were produced by immunoSEQ multiplex PCR, yet TCRdb's version contains in-frame clones alone and is incomplete. The sample consists of tens of thousands of clones, roughly 96% of them appearing once. The clonotype was recovered from a human donor in good health. The specimen was naive CD8+ T cells sorted from blood. The J gene is TRBJ2-7, the V gene TRBV9; 10 bases agree with TRBD1. The CDR3 DNA is TGTGCCAGCAGCGTATACGGACAGGGGGTTTCCGAGCAGTACTTC. It encodes CASSVYGQGVSEQYF.